The 5 T cell receptor beta chains below all came from one sample that was sequenced in a study of blood T cell repertoires in COVID-19. The protocol was immunoSEQ multiplex PCR, while the TCRdb copy is restricted to in-frame clones and leaves out a portion. The sample shows 130,000 to 150,000 clones, more than 70% of them seen only once. Input material: peripheral blood. The receptors were gathered from a human donor in a cohort sampled during active COVID-19.

V gene TRBV27 combines with J gene TRBJ1-5; D is perhaps TRBD1 (6 bases). The CDR3 is made up of 17 amino acids. V was clipped by 5 bases and J by 2 bases, with 19 bases between them. Germline CDR1 reads MNHEY; CDR2 reads SMNVEV (reference sequence). Here the CDR3 reads CASSPLQGSPGNQPQHF. The CDR3 nucleotides are TGTGCCAGCAGTCCGCTACAGGGAAGTCCTGGCAATCAGCCCCAGCATTTT.

This sequence joins TRBV18 and TRBJ2-7; 7 bases fit TRBD1. This CDR3 comprises 16 residues. Germline lookup yields CDR1 KGHSH and CDR2 LQKENI. V gave up 5 bases and J gave up 2 bases; unmatched junction bases: 12. CDR3 amino acids: CASSSTGWDSAYEQYF. The CDR3 DNA sequence: TGTGCCAGCTCATCCACAGGATGGGACAGCGCCTACGAGCAGTACTTC.

The rearrangement uses TRBV7-3 and TRBJ2-1; D not resolved. Germline V gene lookup returns CDR1 SGHTA and CDR2 FQGTGA. The CDR3 totals 16 residues. The V end was cut by 4 bases, the J end by 5 bases, with 18 bases between. The CDR3 is CASSSLTLTGNNEQFF. CDR3 nucleotides: TGTGCCAGCAGCTCCTTGACCTTGACTGGTAACAATGAGCAGTTCTTC.

The V gene is TRBV5-6, the J gene TRBJ2-5; tentative D call: TRBD1 (6 bases). V was trimmed by 2 bases and J by 7 bases, leaving 15 bases between them. CDR3 length equals 14 residues. Germline V gene data show CDR1 as SGHDT and CDR2 as YYEEEE. The CDR3 region has the DNA TGTGCCAGCAGCTTTTTACAGGGAAGGGGGACCCAGTACTTC. Translated, it gives CASSFLQGRGTQYF.

The V gene is TRBV28, the J gene TRBJ1-1; 9 nucleotides line up with TRBD1. The CDR3 has 14 amino acids. Germline-derived CDR1 and CDR2 are MDHEN and SYDVKM. Trimming removed 6 bases from V and 5 bases from J; junction bases left unmatched: 7. The CDR3: CASRTGGAQTEAFF. In nucleotides, the CDR3 is TGTGCCAGCAGAACAGGGGGCGCGCAGACTGAAGCTTTCTTT.